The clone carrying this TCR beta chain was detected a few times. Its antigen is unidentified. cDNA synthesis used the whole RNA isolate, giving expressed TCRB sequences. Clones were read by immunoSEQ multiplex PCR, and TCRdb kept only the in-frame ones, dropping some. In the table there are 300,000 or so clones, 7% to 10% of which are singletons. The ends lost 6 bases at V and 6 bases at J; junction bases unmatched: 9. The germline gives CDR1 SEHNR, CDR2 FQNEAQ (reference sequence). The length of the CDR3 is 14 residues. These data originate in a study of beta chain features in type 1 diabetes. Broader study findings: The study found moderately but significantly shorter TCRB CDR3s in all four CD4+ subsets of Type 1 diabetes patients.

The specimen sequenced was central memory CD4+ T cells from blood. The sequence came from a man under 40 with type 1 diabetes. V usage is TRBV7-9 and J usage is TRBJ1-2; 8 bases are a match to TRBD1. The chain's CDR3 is CASRLTDREDGYTF. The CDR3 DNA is TGTGCCAGCAGGCTGACGGACAGGGAGGATGGCTACACCTTC.